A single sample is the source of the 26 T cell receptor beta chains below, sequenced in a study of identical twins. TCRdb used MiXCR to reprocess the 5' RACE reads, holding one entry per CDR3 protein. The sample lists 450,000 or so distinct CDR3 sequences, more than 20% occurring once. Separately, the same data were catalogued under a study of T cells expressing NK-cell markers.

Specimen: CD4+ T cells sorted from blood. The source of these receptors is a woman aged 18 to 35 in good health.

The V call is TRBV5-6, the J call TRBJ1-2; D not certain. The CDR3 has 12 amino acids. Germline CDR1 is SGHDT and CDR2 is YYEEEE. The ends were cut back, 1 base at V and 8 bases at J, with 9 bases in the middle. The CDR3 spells CASSLSGTGYTF. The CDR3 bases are TGTGCCAGCAGCTTGTCAGGCACCGGCTACACCTTC.

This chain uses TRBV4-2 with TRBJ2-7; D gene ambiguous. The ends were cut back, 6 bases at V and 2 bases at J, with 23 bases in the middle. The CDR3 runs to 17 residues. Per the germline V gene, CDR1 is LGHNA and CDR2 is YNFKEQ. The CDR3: CASSPRKLTEITYEQYF. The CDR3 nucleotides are TGTGCCAGCAGTCCAAGGAAGTTAACAGAAATAACCTACGAGCAGTACTTC.

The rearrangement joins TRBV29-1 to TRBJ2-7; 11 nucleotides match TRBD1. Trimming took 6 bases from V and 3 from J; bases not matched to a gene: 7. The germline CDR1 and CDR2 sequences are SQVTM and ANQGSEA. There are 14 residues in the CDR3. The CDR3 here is CSVIPGQGVYEQYF. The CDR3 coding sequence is TGCAGCGTAATACCGGGACAGGGGGTCTACGAGCAGTACTTC.

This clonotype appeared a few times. The CDR3, as DNA: TGTGCCAGCTCACCCACCGGGACCGGGGAGCTGTTTTTT. Translated: CASSPTGTGELFF. The V call is TRBV18, the J call TRBJ2-2; no clear D. CDR3 length: 13 residues. Per germline, CDR1 KGHSH and CDR2 LQKENI. The germline V and J ends were trimmed by 3 bases and 5 bases, with 7 bases remaining between them.

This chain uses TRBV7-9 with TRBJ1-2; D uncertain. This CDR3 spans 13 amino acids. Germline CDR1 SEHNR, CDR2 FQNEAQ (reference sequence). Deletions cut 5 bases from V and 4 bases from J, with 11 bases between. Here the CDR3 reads CASSPSTPYGYTF. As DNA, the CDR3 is TGTGCCAGCAGCCCTTCAACTCCCTATGGCTACACCTTC.

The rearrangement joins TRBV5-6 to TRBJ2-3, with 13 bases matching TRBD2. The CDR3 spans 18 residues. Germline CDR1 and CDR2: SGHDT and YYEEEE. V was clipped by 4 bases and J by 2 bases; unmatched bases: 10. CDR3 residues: CASSLGLAGPLITDTQYF. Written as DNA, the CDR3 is TGTGCCAGCAGCCTGGGACTAGCGGGGCCTTTAATCACAGATACGCAGTATTTT.

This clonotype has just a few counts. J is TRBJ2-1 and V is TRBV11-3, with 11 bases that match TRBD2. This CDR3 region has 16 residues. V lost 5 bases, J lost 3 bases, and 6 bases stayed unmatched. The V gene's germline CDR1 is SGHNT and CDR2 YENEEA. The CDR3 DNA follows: TGTGCCAGCAGCCAACAAGGGACTAGCGGCTACAATGAGCAGTTCTTC. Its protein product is CASSQQGTSGYNEQFF.

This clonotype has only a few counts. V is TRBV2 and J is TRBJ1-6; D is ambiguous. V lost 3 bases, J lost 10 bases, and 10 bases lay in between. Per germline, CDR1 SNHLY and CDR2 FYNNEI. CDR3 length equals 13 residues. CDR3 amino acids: CASSDGVGSPLHF. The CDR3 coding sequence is TGTGCCAGCAGTGACGGGGTGGGATCACCCCTCCACTTT.

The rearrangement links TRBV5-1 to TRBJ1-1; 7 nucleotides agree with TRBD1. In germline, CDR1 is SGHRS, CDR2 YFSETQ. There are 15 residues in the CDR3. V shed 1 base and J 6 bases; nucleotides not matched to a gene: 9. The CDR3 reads CASSLMVGDSSEAFF. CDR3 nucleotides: TGCGCCAGCAGCTTGATGGTTGGGGACAGTTCTGAAGCTTTCTTT.

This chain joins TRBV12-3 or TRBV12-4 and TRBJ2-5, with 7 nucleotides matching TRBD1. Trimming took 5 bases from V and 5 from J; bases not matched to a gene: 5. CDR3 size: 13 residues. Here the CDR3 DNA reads TGTGCCAGCAGTACAGGGGTGGAGGAGACCCAGTACTTC. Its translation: CASSTGVEETQYF.

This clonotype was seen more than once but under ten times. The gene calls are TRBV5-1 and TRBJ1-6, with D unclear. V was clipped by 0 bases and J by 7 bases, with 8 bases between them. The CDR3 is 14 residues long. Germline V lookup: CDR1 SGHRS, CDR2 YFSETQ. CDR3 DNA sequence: TGCGCCAGCAGCTTGGAACGCCGCAATTCACCCCTCCACTTT. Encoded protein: CASSLERRNSPLHF.

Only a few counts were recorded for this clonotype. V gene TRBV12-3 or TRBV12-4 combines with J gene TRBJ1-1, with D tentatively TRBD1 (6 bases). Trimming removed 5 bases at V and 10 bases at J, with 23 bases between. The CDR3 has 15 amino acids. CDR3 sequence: CASSPRDKPWEGAFF. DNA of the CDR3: TGTGCCAGCAGTCCCCGGGACAAACCTTGGGAAGGAGCTTTCTTT.

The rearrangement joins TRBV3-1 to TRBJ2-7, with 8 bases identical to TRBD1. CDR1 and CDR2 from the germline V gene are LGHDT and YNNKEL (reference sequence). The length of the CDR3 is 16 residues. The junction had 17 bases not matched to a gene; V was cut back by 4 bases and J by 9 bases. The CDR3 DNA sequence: TGTGCCAGCAGCCTTGGAGCCCGGACAGGGTATTTCGGGCAGTACTTC. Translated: CASSLGARTGYFGQYF.

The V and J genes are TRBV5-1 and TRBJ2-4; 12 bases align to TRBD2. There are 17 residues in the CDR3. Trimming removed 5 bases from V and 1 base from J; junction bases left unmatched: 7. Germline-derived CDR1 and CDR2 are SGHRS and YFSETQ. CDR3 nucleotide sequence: TGCGCCAGCAGTCGGACTAGCGGGAATAGTGCCAAAAACATTCAGTACTTC. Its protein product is CASSRTSGNSAKNIQYF.

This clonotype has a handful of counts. As DNA, the CDR3 is TGTGCCACCAGGGAGGGCTCGGACTATGGCTACACCTTC. Encoded protein: CATREGSDYGYTF. The chain employs TRBV6-1 and TRBJ1-2; perhaps TRBD1 as D (5 bases). The germline V gene has CDR1 MNHNS and CDR2 SASEGT. The CDR3 covers 13 residues. The ends were cut back, 10 bases at V and 3 bases at J, with 15 bases in the middle.

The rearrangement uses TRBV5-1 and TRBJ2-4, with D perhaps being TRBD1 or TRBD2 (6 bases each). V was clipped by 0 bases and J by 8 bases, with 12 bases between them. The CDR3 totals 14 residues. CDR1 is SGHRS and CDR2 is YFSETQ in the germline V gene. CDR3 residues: CASSLVGGADIQYF. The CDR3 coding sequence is TGCGCCAGCAGCTTGGTGGGGGGCGCGGACATTCAGTACTTC.

The DNA of the CDR3 is TGTGCCACCAGCCCCGGGACTAGGAACTACGAGCAGTACTTC. Translating gives CATSPGTRNYEQYF. The chain combines TRBV15 with TRBJ2-7; TRBD2 matches 8 bases. The CDR3 contains 14 residues. V shed 5 bases, J shed 3 bases, and the junction held 6 bases outside the gene matches. Germline CDR1 and CDR2: LNHNV and YYDKDF (reference sequence).

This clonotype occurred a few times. The CDR3 coding sequence is TGTGCCAGCAGTTTAGCTTTAACTGGGAGCACAGATACGCAGTATTTT. It encodes CASSLALTGSTDTQYF. The V call is TRBV12-3 or TRBV12-4, the J call TRBJ2-3; no clear D. The CDR3 is made up of 16 amino acids. V dropped 0 bases and J dropped 0 bases, with 10 bases sitting between them.

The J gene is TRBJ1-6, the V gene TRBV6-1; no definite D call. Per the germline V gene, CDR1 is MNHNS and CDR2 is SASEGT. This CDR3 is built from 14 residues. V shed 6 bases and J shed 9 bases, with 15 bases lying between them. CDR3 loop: CASRVRTGGSPLHF. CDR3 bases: TGTGCCAGCAGGGTCCGGACCGGCGGTTCACCCCTCCACTTT.

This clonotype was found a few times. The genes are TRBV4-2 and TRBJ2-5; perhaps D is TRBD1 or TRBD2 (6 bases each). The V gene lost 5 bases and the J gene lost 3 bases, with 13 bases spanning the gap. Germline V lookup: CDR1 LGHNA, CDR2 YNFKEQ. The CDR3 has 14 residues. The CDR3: CASSEQGGEETQYF. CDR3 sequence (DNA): TGTGCCAGCAGCGAACAGGGCGGGGAAGAGACCCAGTACTTC.

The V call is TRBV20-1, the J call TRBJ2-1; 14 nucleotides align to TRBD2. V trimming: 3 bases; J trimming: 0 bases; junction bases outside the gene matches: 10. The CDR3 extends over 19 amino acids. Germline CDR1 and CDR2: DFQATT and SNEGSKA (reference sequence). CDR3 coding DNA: TGCAGTGCTAGGCGGGGACTAGCGGGGGCCCGTCCCTCCTACAATGAGCAGTTCTTC. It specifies CSARRGLAGARPSYNEQFF.

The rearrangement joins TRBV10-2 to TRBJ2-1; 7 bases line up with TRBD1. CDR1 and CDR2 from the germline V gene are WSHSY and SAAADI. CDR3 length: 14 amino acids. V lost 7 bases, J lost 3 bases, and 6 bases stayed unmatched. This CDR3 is CASTTGNNYNEQFF. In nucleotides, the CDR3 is TGCGCCAGCACGACAGGGAACAACTACAATGAGCAGTTCTTC.

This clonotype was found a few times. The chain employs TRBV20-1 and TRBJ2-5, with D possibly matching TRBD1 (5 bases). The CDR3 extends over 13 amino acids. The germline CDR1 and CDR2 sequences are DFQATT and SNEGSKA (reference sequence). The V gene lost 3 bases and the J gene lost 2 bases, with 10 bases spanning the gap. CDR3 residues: CSASQTVQETQYF. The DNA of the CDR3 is TGCAGTGCTAGCCAGACAGTTCAAGAGACCCAGTACTTC.

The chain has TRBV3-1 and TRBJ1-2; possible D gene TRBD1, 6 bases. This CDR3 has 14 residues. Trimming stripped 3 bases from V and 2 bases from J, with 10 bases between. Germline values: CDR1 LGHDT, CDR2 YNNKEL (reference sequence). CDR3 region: CASSQRGGNYGYTF. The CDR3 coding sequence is TGTGCCAGCAGCCAGAGAGGGGGAAACTATGGCTACACCTTC.

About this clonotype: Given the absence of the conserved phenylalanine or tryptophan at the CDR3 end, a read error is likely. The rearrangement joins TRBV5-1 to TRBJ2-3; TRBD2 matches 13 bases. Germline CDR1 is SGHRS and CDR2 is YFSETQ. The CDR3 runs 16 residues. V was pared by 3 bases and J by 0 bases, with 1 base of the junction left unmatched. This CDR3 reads CASSSGLAGSTDTQYL. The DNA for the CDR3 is TGCGCCAGCAGCTCGGGACTAGCGGGGAGCACAGATACGCAGTATTTA.

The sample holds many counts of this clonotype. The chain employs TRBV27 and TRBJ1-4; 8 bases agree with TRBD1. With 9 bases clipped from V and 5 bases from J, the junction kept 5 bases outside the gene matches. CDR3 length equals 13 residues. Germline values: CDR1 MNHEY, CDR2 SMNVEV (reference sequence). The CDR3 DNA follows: TGTGCCAGTCGCCGGGACAGGAATGAAAAACTGTTTTTT. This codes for CASRRDRNEKLFF.